This T cell receptor beta chain derives from a study of long-term antiretroviral therapy in people with HIV (dated by TCRdb to 2022 to 2024). Some background on the complete study: The earliest samples were collected about a decade before the 2015 WHO recommendation for immediate ART, when ART was typically delayed until CD4 counts fell. This retrospective serial study examined whether starting ART and sustained HIV suppression were associated with changes in the composition and diversity of the TRB repertoire in peripheral blood. From 30 adults with confirmed HIV infection, the cohort provided 192 cryopreserved PBMC samples, gathered serially across a mean of around six years (range 1-12). Of the 25 to 30 participants with HIV, about a dozen were female. Test extractions of a monoclonal T-cell line alongside a few dozen polyclonal samples showed no cross-contamination during QIAcube processing.

Findings and caveats that apply to the study as a whole: Owing to limited PBMC availability, only the TCR beta chain was sequenced, without alpha chain pairing. At every time point, the repertoire was dominated by expanded TRB clones first identified before ART initiation, although this dominance fluctuated and, in many PLHIV, declined after ART. A significant increase in TRB diversity was found to be associated with ART initiation, although TRB diversity was observed to remain significantly below that of transplant donor controls even after long-term ART. Compared with controls, HIV repertoires had narrower CDR3 length ranges, and the network structure pointed to an antigen-experienced repertoire that shifted only slightly toward naive after ART. Inferences about post-ART repertoire changes were limited because no data were available on ART adherence, viral resistance or therapy changes. The samples span the years 2004 to 2017, and the ART regimens used may be less effective than current regimens. Because cell numbers in pre-ART samples were limited, unsorted PBMC were profiled instead of sorted CD4+ and CD8+ T cells.

The CDR3 starts with the cysteine, ends with the phenylalanine, and has 14 residues. CDR3 DNA is the only sequence kept; it has 42 bases, read in frame from the first base. Trimming at the junction amounts to 2 bases on V and 2 bases on J, and the germline ends lie 9 bases apart. CDR1 and CDR2, per the germline V gene, are MNHNS and SASEGT. Participants were included only if at least one PBMC sample before ART initiation and at least two post-ART samples were available. Every participant with HIV received treatment in the United States of America. Before DNA extraction, cryopreserved samples of about 0.95-10 million PBMC were thawed and then washed. At the time of the earliest PBMC sample, participants with HIV were aged between roughly 23 and 60 years. Each participant contributed PBMC samples from 1-4 timepoints before ART initiation and 2-8 timepoints after ART initiation, with a median of 7 samples. Serial HIV viral load, CD4+ T-cell count, ART history and demographic data were obtained for every participant. Using a Qiagen kit on a QIAcube, genomic DNA was extracted from unsorted PBMC, with samples processed in batches of 12.

As for this clone: Which antigen it targets is not known. Per-nucleotide qualities are absent, and no much larger clonotype sits a single base away.

The immunoSEQ hsTCRB v3.0 assay was used at survey level resolution to sequence the TRB variable region. TRB sequencing targeted a depth of about 40,000-50,000 T-cell genomes per sample. An Illumina MiSeq with a v3 150-cycle kit was used to sequence the pooled TRB libraries. On the study's bioinformatics: Repertoire analysis ran in R within a reproducible Nextflow workflow covering QC, data transformation and analysis. Custom analyses were implemented in LymphoSeq2, an R package for AIRR-Seq data exploration. A few samples that yielded fewer than 5000 total TRB sequences were excluded, so that 150 to 200 HIV repertoires were analyzed. Of the roughly 180 retained HIV repertoires, approximately 57 were collected before and approximately 130 after ART initiation. Each repertoire was downsampled to 5000 TRB nucleotide sequences, and summary statistics were averaged across 100 downsampling iterations. TRB sequences were retained for analysis only if CDR3 regions of at least seven amino acids were present. Diversity was assessed using a clonality score derived from Shannon entropy and using the Gini coefficient. In repertoire networks, the top 5000 CDR3 amino acid sequences were linked whenever an edit distance of one separated two sequences. For TRB CDR3 amino acid sequences, GLIPH2 was used to predict antigen specificity groups and MHC restriction. To flag known CMV, EBV, HIV or tissue antigen associations, CDR3 amino acid sequences were matched against VDJdb and McPAS-TCR. Pre-ART, post-ART and control groups were compared with Wilcoxon signed-rank tests and Holm-Bonferroni correction. The clones in this table, taken by TCRdb from immuneACCESS, are in-frame only. Not every clone is retained; where verified, under half of the shortfall comes from an unresolved V gene, and the cause of the rest is unknown. V, J and clone size reflect that table, while D and trimming were determined from the DNA. The sample records more than 35,000 clones, roughly 96% of which are singletons. In total, the top ten clones hold about 2.5% of the sample.

The sample in question was unsorted PBMCs, obtained 3.7 years after starting antiretroviral therapy. The chain joins TRBV6-1 to TRBJ1-2, with an unclear D gene assignment. The receptor was derived from a woman aged 45-59 years with HIV. The CDR3 protein: CASSEPGRNYGYTF. The DNA reads as follows: TGTGCCAGCAGTGAACCGGGTCGAAACTATGGCTACACCTTC.